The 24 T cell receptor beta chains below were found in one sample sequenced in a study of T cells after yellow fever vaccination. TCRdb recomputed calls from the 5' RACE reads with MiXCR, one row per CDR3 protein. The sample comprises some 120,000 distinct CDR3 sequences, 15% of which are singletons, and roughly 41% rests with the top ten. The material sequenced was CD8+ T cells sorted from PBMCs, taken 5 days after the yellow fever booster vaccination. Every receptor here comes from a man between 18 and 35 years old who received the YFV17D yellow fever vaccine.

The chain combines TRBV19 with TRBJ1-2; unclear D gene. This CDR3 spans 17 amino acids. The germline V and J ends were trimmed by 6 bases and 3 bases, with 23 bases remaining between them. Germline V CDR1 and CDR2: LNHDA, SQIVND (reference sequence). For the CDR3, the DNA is TGTGCCAGTAGCCGAGGCCCCTCAGTGAGTTTCGACTATGGCTACACCTTC. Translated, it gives CASSRGPSVSFDYGYTF.

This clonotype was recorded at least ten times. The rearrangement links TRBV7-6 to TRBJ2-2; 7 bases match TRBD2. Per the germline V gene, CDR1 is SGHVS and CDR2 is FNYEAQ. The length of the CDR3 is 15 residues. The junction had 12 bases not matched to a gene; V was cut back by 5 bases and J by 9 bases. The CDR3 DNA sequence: TGTGCCAGCAGCCCCGCCGGCGGGAGCCGTTGGGAGCTGTTTTTT. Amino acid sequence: CASSPAGGSRWELFF. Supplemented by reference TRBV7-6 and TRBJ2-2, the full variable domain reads GAGVSQSPRYKVTKRGQDVALRCDPISGHVSLYWYRQALGQGPEFLTYFNYEAQQDKSGLPNDRFSAERPEGSISTLTIQRTEQRDSAMYRCASSPAGGSRWELFFGEGSRLTVL.

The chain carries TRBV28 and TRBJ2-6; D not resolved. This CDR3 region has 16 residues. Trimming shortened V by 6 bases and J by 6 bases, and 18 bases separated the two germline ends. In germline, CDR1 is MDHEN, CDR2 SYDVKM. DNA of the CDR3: TGTGCCAGCAGCCGGACCTGGGAATTAACGGCCAACGTCCTGACTTTC. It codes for CASSRTWELTANVLTF.

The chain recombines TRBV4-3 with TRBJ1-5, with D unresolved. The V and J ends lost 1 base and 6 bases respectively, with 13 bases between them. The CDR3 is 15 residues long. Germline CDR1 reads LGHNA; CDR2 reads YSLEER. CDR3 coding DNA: TGCGCCAGCAGCCAAGTGGTGGTGGTCGCTCAGCCCCAGCATTTT. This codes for CASSQVVVVAQPQHF.

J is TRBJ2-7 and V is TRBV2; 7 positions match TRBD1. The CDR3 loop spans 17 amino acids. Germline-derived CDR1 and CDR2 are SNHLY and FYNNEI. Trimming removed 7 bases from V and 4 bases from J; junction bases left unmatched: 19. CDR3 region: CASTLEGPEQGLYEQYF. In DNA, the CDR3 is TGTGCCAGCACCCTAGAGGGCCCTGAACAGGGGCTATACGAGCAGTACTTC.

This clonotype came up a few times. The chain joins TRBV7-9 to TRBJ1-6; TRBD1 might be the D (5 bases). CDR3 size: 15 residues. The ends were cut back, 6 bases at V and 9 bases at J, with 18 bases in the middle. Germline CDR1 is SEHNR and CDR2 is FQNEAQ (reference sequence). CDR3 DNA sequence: TGTGCCAGCAGACTAACGGCAGGGTGGCGTTCACCCCTCCACTTT. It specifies CASRLTAGWRSPLHF.

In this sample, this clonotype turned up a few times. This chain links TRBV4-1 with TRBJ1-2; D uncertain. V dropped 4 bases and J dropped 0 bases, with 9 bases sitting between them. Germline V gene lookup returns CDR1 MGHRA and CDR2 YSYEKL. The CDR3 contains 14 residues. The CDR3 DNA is TGCGCCAGCAGCCCACGGGCCGCTAACTATGGCTACACCTTC. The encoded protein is CASSPRAANYGYTF.

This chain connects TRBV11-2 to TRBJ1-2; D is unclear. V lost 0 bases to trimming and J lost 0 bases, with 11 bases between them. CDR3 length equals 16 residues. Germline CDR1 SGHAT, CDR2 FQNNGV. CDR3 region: CASSLEFVGSNYGYTF. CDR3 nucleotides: TGTGCCAGCAGCTTAGAATTTGTGGGATCTAACTATGGCTACACCTTC.

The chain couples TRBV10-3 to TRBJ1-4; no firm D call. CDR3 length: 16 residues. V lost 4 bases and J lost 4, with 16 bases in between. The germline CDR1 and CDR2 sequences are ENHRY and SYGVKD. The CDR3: CAISGSRADGNEKLFF. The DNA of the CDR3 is TGTGCCATCAGTGGGAGTCGCGCCGACGGTAATGAAAAACTGTTTTTT.

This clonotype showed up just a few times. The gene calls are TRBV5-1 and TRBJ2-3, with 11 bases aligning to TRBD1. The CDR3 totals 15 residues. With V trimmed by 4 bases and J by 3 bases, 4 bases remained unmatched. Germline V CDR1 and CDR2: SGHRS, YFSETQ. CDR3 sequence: CASSLGTGGTDTQYF. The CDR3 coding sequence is TGCGCCAGCAGCCTCGGGACAGGGGGGACAGATACGCAGTATTTT.

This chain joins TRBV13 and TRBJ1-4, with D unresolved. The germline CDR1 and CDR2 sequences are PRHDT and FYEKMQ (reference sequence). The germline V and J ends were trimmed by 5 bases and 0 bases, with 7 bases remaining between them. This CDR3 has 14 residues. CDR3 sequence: CASSPFATNEKLFF. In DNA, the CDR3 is TGTGCCAGCAGCCCGTTTGCAACTAATGAAAAACTGTTTTTT.

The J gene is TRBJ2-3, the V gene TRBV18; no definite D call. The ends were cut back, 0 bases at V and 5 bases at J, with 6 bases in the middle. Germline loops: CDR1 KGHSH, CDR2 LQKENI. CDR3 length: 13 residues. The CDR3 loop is CASSPPEGDTQYF. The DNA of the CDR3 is TGTGCCAGCTCACCACCGGAAGGAGATACGCAGTATTTT. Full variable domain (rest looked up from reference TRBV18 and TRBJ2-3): NAGVMQNPRHLVRRRGQEARLRCSPMKGHSHVYWYRQLPEEGLKFMVYLQKENIIDESGMPKERFSAEFPKEGPSILRIQQVVRGDSAAYFCASSPPEGDTQYFGPGTRLTVL.

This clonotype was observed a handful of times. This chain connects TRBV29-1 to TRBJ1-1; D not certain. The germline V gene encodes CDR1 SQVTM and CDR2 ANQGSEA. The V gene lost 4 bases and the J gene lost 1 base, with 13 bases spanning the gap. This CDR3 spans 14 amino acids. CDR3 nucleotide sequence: TGCAGCGTTGCTTCAGGCCTCTCGAACACTGAAGCTTTCTTT. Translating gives CSVASGLSNTEAFF.

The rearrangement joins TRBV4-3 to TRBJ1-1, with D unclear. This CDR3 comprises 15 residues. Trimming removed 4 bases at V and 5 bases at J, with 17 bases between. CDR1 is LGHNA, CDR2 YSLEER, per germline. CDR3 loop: CASSREVGPRTEAFF. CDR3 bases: TGCGCCAGCAGCCGGGAGGTGGGCCCCCGAACTGAAGCTTTCTTT.

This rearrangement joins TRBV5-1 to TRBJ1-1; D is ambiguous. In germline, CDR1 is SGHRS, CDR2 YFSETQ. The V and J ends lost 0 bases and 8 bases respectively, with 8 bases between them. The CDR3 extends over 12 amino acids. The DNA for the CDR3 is TGCGCCAGCAGCTTGGATGGCAGGGAAGCTTTCTTT. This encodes CASSLDGREAFF.

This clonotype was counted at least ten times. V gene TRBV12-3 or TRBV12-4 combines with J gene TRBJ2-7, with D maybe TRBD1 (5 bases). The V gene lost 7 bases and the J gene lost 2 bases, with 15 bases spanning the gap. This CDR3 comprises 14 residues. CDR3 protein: CASTGRRGAYEQYF. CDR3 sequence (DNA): TGTGCCAGCACAGGCAGAAGGGGCGCCTACGAGCAGTACTTC.

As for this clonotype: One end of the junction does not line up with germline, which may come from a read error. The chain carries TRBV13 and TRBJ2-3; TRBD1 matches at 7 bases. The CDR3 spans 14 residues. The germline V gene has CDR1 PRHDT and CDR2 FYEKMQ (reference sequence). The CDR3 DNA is TGTGCCAGCAGCCTAGGGACAGCGAGAGATACGCAGTATTTT. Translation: CASSLGTARDTQYF.

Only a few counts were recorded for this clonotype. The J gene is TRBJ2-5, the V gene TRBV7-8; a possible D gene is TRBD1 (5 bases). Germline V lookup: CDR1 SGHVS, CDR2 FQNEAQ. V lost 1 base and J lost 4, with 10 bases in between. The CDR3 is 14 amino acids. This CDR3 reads CASSLVTGLETQYF. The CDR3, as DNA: TGTGCCAGCAGCTTAGTCACAGGCCTAGAGACCCAGTACTTC.

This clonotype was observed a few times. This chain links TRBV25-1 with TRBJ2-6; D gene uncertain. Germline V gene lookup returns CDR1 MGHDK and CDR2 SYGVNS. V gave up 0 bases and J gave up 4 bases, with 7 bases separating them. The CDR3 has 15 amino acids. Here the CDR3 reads CASSEYVSGANVLTF. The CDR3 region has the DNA TGTGCCAGCAGTGAATATGTGTCAGGGGCCAACGTCCTGACTTTC.

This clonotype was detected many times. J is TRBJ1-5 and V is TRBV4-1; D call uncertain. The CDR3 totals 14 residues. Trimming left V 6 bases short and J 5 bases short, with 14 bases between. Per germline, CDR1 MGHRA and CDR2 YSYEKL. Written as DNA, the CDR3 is TGCGCCAGCAGTCCCCCGGGCGGGGATCAGCCCCAGCATTTT. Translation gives CASSPPGGDQPQHF.

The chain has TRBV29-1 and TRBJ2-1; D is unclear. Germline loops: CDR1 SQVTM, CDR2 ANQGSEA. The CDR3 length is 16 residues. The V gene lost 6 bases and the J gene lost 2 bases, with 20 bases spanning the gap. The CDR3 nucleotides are TGCAGCGTAGTGGACCTTGTCGGCATCACCTACAATGAGCAGTTCTTC. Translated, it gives CSVVDLVGITYNEQFF.

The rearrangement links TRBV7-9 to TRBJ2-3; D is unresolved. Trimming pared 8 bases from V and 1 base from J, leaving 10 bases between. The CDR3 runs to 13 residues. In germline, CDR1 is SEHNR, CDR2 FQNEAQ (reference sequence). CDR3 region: CASDGLGTDTQYF. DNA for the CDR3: TGTGCCAGCGACGGGCTTGGCACAGATACGCAGTATTTT. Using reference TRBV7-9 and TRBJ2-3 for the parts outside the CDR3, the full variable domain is DTGVSQNPRHKITKRGQNVTFRCDPISEHNRLYWYRQTLGQGPEFLTYFQNEAQLEKSRLLSDRFSAERPKGSFSTLEIQRTEQGDSAMYLCASDGLGTDTQYFGPGTRLTVL.

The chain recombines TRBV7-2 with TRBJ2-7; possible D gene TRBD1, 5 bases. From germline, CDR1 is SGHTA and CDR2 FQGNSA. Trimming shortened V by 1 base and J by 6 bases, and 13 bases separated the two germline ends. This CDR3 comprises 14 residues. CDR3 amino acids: CASSLGGGHIEQYV. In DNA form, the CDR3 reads TGTGCCAGCAGCTTAGGGGGCGGACACATCGAGCAGTACGTC.

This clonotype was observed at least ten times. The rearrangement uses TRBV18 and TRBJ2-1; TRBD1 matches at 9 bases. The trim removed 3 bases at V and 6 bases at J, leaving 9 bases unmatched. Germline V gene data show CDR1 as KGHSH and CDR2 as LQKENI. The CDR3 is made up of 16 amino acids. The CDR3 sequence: CASSPPPGQGPNEQFF. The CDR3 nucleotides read TGTGCCAGCTCACCCCCCCCCGGACAGGGGCCCAATGAGCAGTTCTTC. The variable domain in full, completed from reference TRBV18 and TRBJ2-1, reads NAGVMQNPRHLVRRRGQEARLRCSPMKGHSHVYWYRQLPEEGLKFMVYLQKENIIDESGMPKERFSAEFPKEGPSILRIQQVVRGDSAAYFCASSPPPGQGPNEQFFGPGTRLTVL.